Listed below are T cell receptor beta chains from one sample, sequenced in a study of identical twins. TCRdb re-analysed the 5' RACE reads in MiXCR, keeping a single row per CDR3 protein. The table shows around 160,000 distinct CDR3 sequences, with approximately 3.5% occurring only once. Sequencing was performed on memory T cells sorted from blood. Source of these receptors: a man aged 18 to 30 in good health. Each CDR3 is given with its conserved first and last residue. D genes are given only for firm matches. The size entry gives once, few, many, or a class for an expanded clone.

TRBV14	few	-	TRBJ2-3	CASSQAGRYTDTQYF	TGTGCCAGCAGCCAAGCGGGAAGGTACACAGATACGCAGTATTTT
TRBV2	many	-	TRBJ1-1	CASTMNRAGTEAFF	TGTGCCAGCACGATGAACCGAGCGGGGACTGAAGCTTTCTTT
TRBV7-3	many	-	TRBJ2-2	CASSLMGNPANTGELFF	TGTGCCAGCAGCTTAATGGGCAACCCCGCGAACACCGGGGAGCTGTTTTTT
TRBV24-1	many	-	TRBJ2-1	CATSLDSYNEQFF	TGTGCCACCAGTCTGGACAGTTACAATGAGCAGTTCTTC
TRBV29-1	many	TRBD2	TRBJ2-1	CSVEPSSGRVYNEQFF	TGCAGCGTTGAACCCTCTAGCGGGAGGGTCTACAATGAGCAGTTCTTC
TRBV5-5	many	-	TRBJ2-1	CASSFSHRNNEQFF	TGTGCCAGCAGCTTCTCGCACAGGAACAATGAGCAGTTCTTC
TRBV5-1	few	-	TRBJ2-5	CASGKGEETQYF	TGCGCCAGCGGTAAGGGGGAAGAGACCCAGTACTTC
TRBV6-5	few	-	TRBJ2-6	CASINPSGANVLTF	TGTGCCAGCATTAATCCCTCTGGGGCCAACGTCCTGACTTTC
TRBV7-8	many	TRBD1	TRBJ1-5	CASSSHRGYSNQPQHF	TGTGCCAGCAGCTCCCACAGGGGTTATAGCAATCAGCCCCAGCATTTT
TRBV5-1	many	-	TRBJ2-5	CASSVRDPRGETQYF	TGCGCCAGCAGCGTCCGGGACCCCCGAGGAGAGACCCAGTACTTC
TRBV6-5	many	-	TRBJ2-3	CASSYQGTQYF	TGTGCCAGCAGTTACCAGGGTACGCAGTATTTT
TRBV20-1	many	-	TRBJ2-7	CSVEKQGSGEQYF	TGCAGTGTTGAGAAACAGGGTTCAGGGGAGCAGTACTTC
TRBV7-2	many	-	TRBJ2-7	CASSRDKGYEQYF	TGTGCCAGCAGTCGGGACAAAGGTTACGAGCAGTACTTC
TRBV5-6	few	TRBD2	TRBJ2-5	CASSLGLAGLGGETQYF	TGTGCCAGCAGCCTGGGACTAGCGGGCCTAGGTGGAGAGACCCAGTACTTC
TRBV5-1	many	-	TRBJ1-4	CASSLVGQSNEKLFF	TGCGCCAGCAGCTTGGTGGGGCAAAGTAATGAAAAACTGTTTTTT
TRBV12-3/TRBV12-4	many	-	TRBJ2-5	CATARAKETQYF	TGTGCCACCGCCCGGGCGAAAGAGACCCAGTACTTC
TRBV6-5	many	-	TRBJ2-4	CASSYDSGGAKNIQYF	TGTGCCAGCAGTTACGACTCAGGGGGGGCCAAAAACATTCAGTACTTC
TRBV4-3	many	TRBD1	TRBJ1-1	CASSPHRGLTEAFF	TGCGCCAGCAGCCCCCACAGGGGGCTCACTGAAGCTTTCTTT
TRBV13	many	TRBD1	TRBJ1-2	CASSSRDRGTRGYTF	TGTGCCAGCAGCTCCCGGGACAGGGGGACTAGAGGCTACACCTTC